This T cell receptor (beta chain) was retrieved from a study of T cell changes during pregnancy in multiple sclerosis. TCRdb keeps only in-frame clones here, not all; method: immunoSEQ multiplex PCR. The sample lists roughly 64,000 clones, more than 75% occurring once. This CDR3 is 16 amino acids long. Germline V lookup: CDR1 SGDLS, CDR2 YYNGEE. V gave up 4 bases and J gave up 0 bases, with 13 bases separating them. The material was peripheral blood, obtained in the second trimester of pregnancy. V usage is TRBV9 and J usage is TRBJ2-2; perhaps TRBD2 as D (5 bases). This receptor was obtained from a female donor with multiple sclerosis, enrolled in a pregnancy study. The CDR3 DNA is TGTGCCAGCAGCCTTAGAGGGAGTTCGAACACCGGGGAGCTGTTTTTT. It translates to CASSLRGSSNTGELFF. The full variable domain, its missing parts supplied by reference TRBV9 and TRBJ2-2, is DSGVTQTPKHLITATGQRVTLRCSPRSGDLSVYWYQQSLDQGLQFLIQYYNGEERAKGNILERFSAQQFPDLHSELNLSSLELGDSALYFCASSLRGSSNTGELFFGEGSRLTVL.